This T cell receptor (beta chain) was profiled in a study of blood T cell repertoires in COVID-19 (TCRdb year 2020). With regard to the full study: Samples from collaborators originated in the United States, Italy and Spain and spanned both the acute and convalescent phases of COVID-19. A freely available public database, intended as a resource for researchers studying the immune response to SARS-CoV-2, is where the repertoires were released. Where available, HLA class I and class II types were obtained from metadata supplied by the sample provider rather than from assay-based typing. Deeply sampled blood TCRbeta repertoires from subjects exposed to, actively infected with, or recovered from COVID-19 were included in the dataset. The prospective study material was composed of cDNA or gDNA derived from T cells, B-cell-depleted T cells, or PBMCs. Samples came from the ongoing ImmuneRACE study (first 160 participants) plus 1,254 subjects from 6 global collaborators. Nearly every sample came with metadata listing a de-identified subject ID, COVID-19 status, age in years and sex.

Points on this clone: It lacks a known antigen. No clone much larger than this one lies a single base away; base qualities are absent.

What the work shows at the level of the full study, not this receptor alone: The amount of clinical and demographic metadata varied by source and participant and was provided uncurated.

Collaborating institutions collected whole blood in K2EDTA tubes following their own protocols. For TCRbeta analysis, collaborators shipped samples in one of three forms: frozen whole blood, isolated PBMCs, or DNA extracted from either of those sample types. The germline V gene sets CDR1 to SGHTS and CDR2 to YDEGEE. A distance of 19 bases separates the germline ends of V and J, which lose 3 bases and 6 bases respectively. Including cysteine and phenylalanine, the CDR3 has 15 amino acids. CDR3 DNA only is kept here, 45 bases in frame from base 1. TCRbeta CDR3 regions were amplified from genomic DNA by means of the immunoSEQ Assay, a bias-controlled multiplex PCR. Per the original workflow: The number of nucleated cells in each sample was estimated from the amplification of reference gene primers within the assay. Sequence reads were collapsed and filtered to measure the absolute abundance of every unique TCRbeta CDR3 rearrangement. Productive Simpson clonality was computed per sample as the square root of Simpson's diversity index over productive rearrangements. TCRdb took over this immuneACCESS table, retaining in-frame rearrangements with V and J assigned. Such tables are incomplete; in checked studies, under half of the missing clones stem from an unresolved V gene, and the remainder is unexplained. That table supplies the V and J calls and clone size; D and trimming were determined from the DNA. Across this sample there are tens of thousands of clones, with approximately 85% seen only once. The top ten clonotypes cover 15% to 17% of the sample.

This clonotype was obtained from a human donor in a cohort sampled during active COVID-19. The donor label of this sample is uncertain. In this chain, TRBV5-8 is recombined with TRBJ2-7; a weak D assignment points to TRBD1 (6 bases agree). Sequenced sample: peripheral blood. CDR3 sequence: CASSYGTLLSLEQYF. The nucleotide sequence is given as TGTGCCAGCAGCTACGGGACACTCCTCTCTCTCGAGCAGTACTTC.